This TCR beta chain is drawn from a study of T cells in Graves' hyperthyroidism and ophthalmopathy. Whole-study findings and limits: Most thyroid clonotypes expanded above 0.001 were also detected in blood.

The PBMCs were sourced from fresh peripheral blood (less than 11 ml). Amplification targeted TCR beta CDR3 regions from RNA transcripts. An initial round of RT-PCR targeting the TCR CDR3 relied on the HTBI primer set. Using its own MiXCR run on the multiplex PCR reads, TCRdb lists one record per CDR3 protein. Among hundreds of thousands of distinct CDR3 sequences listed, about a sixth were seen once. V gave up 5 bases and J gave up 3 bases, with 20 bases separating them. The CDR3 has 16 residues. Germline CDR1 and CDR2: MDHEN and SYDVKM. This clonotype was seen at least ten times. The antigen remains unidentified.

The chain employs TRBV28 and TRBJ2-7, with a tentative D call TRBD2 (6 bases). The sequence was obtained from a woman aged 40 to 50 with Graves' ophthalmopathy. Sequencing used blood. CDR3 residues: CASSIYGRAGFYEQYF. DNA of the CDR3: TGTGCCAGCAGTATATATGGAAGGGCGGGATTCTACGAGCAGTACTTC.